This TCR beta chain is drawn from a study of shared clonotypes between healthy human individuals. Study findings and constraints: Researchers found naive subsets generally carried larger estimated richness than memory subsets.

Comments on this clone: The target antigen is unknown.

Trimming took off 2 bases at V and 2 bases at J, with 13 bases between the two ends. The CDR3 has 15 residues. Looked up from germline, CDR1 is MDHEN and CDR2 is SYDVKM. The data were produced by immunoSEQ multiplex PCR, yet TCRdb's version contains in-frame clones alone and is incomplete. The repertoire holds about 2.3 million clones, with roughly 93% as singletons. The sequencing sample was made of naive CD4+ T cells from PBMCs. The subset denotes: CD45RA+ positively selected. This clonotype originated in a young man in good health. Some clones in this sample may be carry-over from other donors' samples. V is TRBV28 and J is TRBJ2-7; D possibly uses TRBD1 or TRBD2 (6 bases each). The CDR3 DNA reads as TGTGCCAGCAGTTTAAGGGGGGACCGAGCCTACGAGCAGTACTTC. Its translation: CASSLRGDRAYEQYF. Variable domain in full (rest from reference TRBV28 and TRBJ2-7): DVKVTQSSRYLVKRTGEKVFLECVQDMDHENMFWYRQDPGLGLRLIYFSYDVKMKEKGDIPEGYSVSREKKERFSLILESASTNQTSMYLCASSLRGDRAYEQYFGPGTRLTVT.